This TCR beta chain came from a study of tumor-infiltrating lymphocytes in primary liver carcinoma. CDR3 length: 16 residues. Germline CDR1 SGHAT, CDR2 FQNNGV. As to this clonotype: Sequence at one end of the junction differs from germline and may be a read error.

It was from roughly 20-30 mg of unsorted bulk tissue that RNA and DNA were co-extracted. The investigators made TCR beta cDNA from approximately 0.5 ug total RNA, using a constant-region primer. Modified slightly, ARM-PCR produced TCR beta libraries over three nested multiplex PCR rounds. The opening two PCR rounds, about 11 cycles each, paired TRBV1-TRBV30 forward primers with a C-beta reverse primer. TCRdb reprocessed the multiplex PCR reads via MiXCR and lists one record per CDR3 protein. The data hold roughly 120,000 distinct CDR3 sequences, with less than 80% observed a single time. The sequenced material came from liver tumor tissue from sampling region 1. Specified subset: tumor region T1, superior pole. The chain employs TRBV11-2 and TRBJ1-1; 7 nucleotides agree with TRBD1. The TCR originated in a woman between 55 and 75 years old with primary liver carcinoma and hepatitis B virus infection. The CDR3 region has the DNA TGCGCCGACAGCTCCTTAACAGGGGATTGGAACACTGAAGCTTTCTTT. Its translation is CADSSLTGDWNTEAFF. Supplemented by reference TRBV11-2 and TRBJ1-1, the full variable domain reads EAGVAQSPRYKIIEKRQSVAFWCNPISGHATLYWYQQILGQGPKLLIQFQNNGVVDDSQLPKDRFSAERLKGVDSTLKIQPAKLEDSAVYLCADSSLTGDWNTEAFFGQGTRLTVV.